This T cell receptor (beta chain) was recorded in a study of identical twins. V lost 0 bases and J lost 0; bases outside the gene matches: 7. CDR1 is LGHNA, CDR2 YSLEER, per germline. The CDR3 consists of 17 residues. A single record per CDR3 protein comes from TCRdb applying MiXCR to the 5' RACE reads. The sample includes a few hundred thousand distinct CDR3 sequences, roughly 8% of them seen just once. Separately, the same data were catalogued under a study of yellow fever vaccine responses in identical twins.

This TCR derives from a woman aged 18-29 years in good health. V usage is TRBV4-3 and J usage is TRBJ2-7; TRBD1 matches at 8 bases. The sequenced material came from CD8+ T cells sorted from blood. The CDR3 DNA reads as TGCGCCAGCAGCCAAGATCCTACAGGGGGGAACTCCTACGAGCAGTACTTC. Its protein is CASSQDPTGGNSYEQYF.